A selection of T cell receptor beta chains follows, all from one sample in a study of regulatory T cells in long-lasting Graves disease. TCRdb reprocessed the multiplex PCR reads via MiXCR and lists one record per CDR3 protein. The table shows around 320,000 distinct CDR3 sequences, with approximately 16% occurring only once. The sample was also linked to a second study, of T cells in Graves' hyperthyroidism and ophthalmopathy.

Specimen: peripheral blood mononuclear cells (PBMCs), collected at new diagnosis, from a patient treated with antithyroid drugs. The receptors stem from a man aged 40-50 years with Graves disease. Each CDR3 is given with its conserved first and last residue. D genes are given only for firm matches. Clone size appears in some rows only: once, few, many, or a class for an expanded clone.

len	d_gene	abundance	v_gene	j_gene	CDR3nt	CDR3aa
20	.	.	TRBV7-6	TRBJ2-3	TGTGCCAGCAGCAAAGATTGGGGCGCGACCCCTAGGGGTGACGTTCATGCGCAGTATTTT	CASSKDWGATPRGDVHAQYF
16	TRBD1	few	TRBV11-3	TRBJ2-2	TGTGCCAGCAGCCCTTACGGACAGGGTGGCACCGGGGAGCTGTTTTTT	CASSPYGQGGTGELFF
16	.	many	TRBV4-1	TRBJ2-7	TGCGCCAGCAGCCAAGGATTCGCCGACTATTCCTACGAGCAGTACTTC	CASSQGFADYSYEQYF
15	TRBD1	few	TRBV7-3	TRBJ2-3	TGTGCCAGCAGCTTGTTGACAGGGGATCAAGATACGCAGTATTTT	CASSLLTGDQDTQYF
14	TRBD2	few	TRBV2	TRBJ2-3	TGTGCCAGCACCAGGACTAGCGTCACAGATGCGCAGTATTTT	CASTRTSVTDAQYF
16	.	.	TRBV5-1	TRBJ2-1	TGCGCCAGCAGCGCCCCCCCCGCGGGCAGATACAATGAGCAGTTCTTC	CASSAPPAGRYNEQFF
14	TRBD2	many	TRBV7-9	TRBJ2-7	TGTGCCAGCAGCCCGGGACTAGCAGAACTAAAGCAGTACTTC	CASSPGLAELKQYF
15	.	.	TRBV3-1	TRBJ2-1	TGTGCCAGCAGCCAATTCGGCGGCCCCGAGAATGGGCAGTTCTTC	CASSQFGGPENGQFF
13	.	many	TRBV29-1	TRBJ1-2	TGCAGCGTTGAGCCGCCAGCGGACTATGGCTACACCTTC	CSVEPPADYGYTF
11	.	few	TRBV20-1	TRBJ2-5	TGCAGTATCGGGGTTGGGGGGACCCAGTACTTC	CSIGVGGTQYF
15	.	few	TRBV5-6	TRBJ1-5	TGTGCCAGCAGCACGACAGACTATAGCAATCAGCCCCAGCATTTT	CASSTTDYSNQPQHF
18	.	.	TRBV12-5	TRBJ2-2	TGTGCTAGTGGTTTTCACCCCAGGGACGGAATAAACACCGGGGAGCTGTTTTTT	CASGFHPRDGINTGELFF
12	.	.	TRBV6-1	TRBJ2-1	TGTGCCAGCAACCCTCCGTACAATGAGCAGTTCTTC	CASNPPYNEQFF
16	TRBD2	many	TRBV9	TRBJ2-3	TGTGCCAGCAGCGTCACTAGCGGGGAGTTCACAGATACGCAGTATTTT	CASSVTSGEFTDTQYF
15	.	many	TRBV30	TRBJ2-1	TGTGCCTGGAGTGTGTCCGGGTACTCCTACAATGAGCAGTTCTTC	CAWSVSGYSYNEQFF
13	.	.	TRBV19	TRBJ2-5	TGTGCCAGTAGTATAGGGCAGCCGGAGACCCAGTACTTC	CASSIGQPETQYF
15	.	many	TRBV2	TRBJ1-1	TGTGCCAGCAGTGAACTGGGACTCATGAACACTGAAGCTTTCTTT	CASSELGLMNTEAFF
13	.	.	TRBV15	TRBJ2-4	TGTGCCACCAGCAGAGCGACTCCAAACATTCAGTACTTC	CATSRATPNIQYF
13	TRBD1	many	TRBV12-3/TRBV12-4	TRBJ2-7	TGTGCCAGCAGTGTGGACAGGGCCTACGAGCAGTACTTC	CASSVDRAYEQYF
15	TRBD1	.	TRBV11-2	TRBJ1-1	TGTGCCAGCAGCCGCCAGGGACAGGGGGGCACTGAAGCTTTCTTT	CASSRQGQGGTEAFF
18	.	many	TRBV11-2	TRBJ2-2	TGTGCCAGCAGCCACCAACAGGGCAGGGGCCTCAACACCGGGGAGCTGTTTTTT	CASSHQQGRGLNTGELFF
13	.	few	TRBV20-1	TRBJ2-7	TGCAGTGCTCGGGTGGGGCCATCCTACGAGCAGTACTTC	CSARVGPSYEQYF
15	TRBD1	many	TRBV12-3/TRBV12-4	TRBJ1-4	TGTGCCAGCAGTAGACAGGGGGCGTTAGGTGAAAAACTGTTTTTT	CASSRQGALGEKLFF
14	TRBD1	many	TRBV20-1	TRBJ2-1	TGCAGTGCTAAGACAGGGTTTCCCTACAATGAGCAGTTCTTC	CSAKTGFPYNEQFF
17	TRBD1	.	TRBV11-2	TRBJ1-1	TGTGCCAGCAGCTTTTACCGAGGGGGCAGCTTTAACACTGAAGCTTTCTTT	CASSFYRGGSFNTEAFF
16	.	many	TRBV7-8	TRBJ2-5	TGTGCCAGCAGCTTGACGATGGGGATGGGCGGCGAGACCCAGTACTTC	CASSLTMGMGGETQYF
14	.	few	TRBV2	TRBJ2-6	TGTGCCAGCAAAGACAGATCTGGGGCCAACGTCCTGACTTTC	CASKDRSGANVLTF
14	.	few	TRBV6-1	TRBJ1-5	TGTGCCAGCAAGTTTAACAGGCCCAATCAGCCCCAGCATTTT	CASKFNRPNQPQHF
16	TRBD2	many	TRBV6-1	TRBJ2-3	TGTGCCAGCAGTCGGACTAGCGGGGGGGTCACAGATACGCAGTATTTT	CASSRTSGGVTDTQYF
14	.	many	TRBV30	TRBJ1-1	TGTGCCTGGAGTGTACTGTGGGGTGACACTGAAGCTTTCTTT	CAWSVLWGDTEAFF
15	.	many	TRBV7-8	TRBJ1-2	TGTGCCAGCAGCTGGGAGAGGGGTTTCTTCTATGGCTACACCTTC	CASSWERGFFYGYTF
15	.	many	TRBV7-3	TRBJ2-2	TGTGCCAGCAGCATCATGGGGTGGGGCACCGGGGAGCTGTTTTTT	CASSIMGWGTGELFF
14	.	.	TRBV10-3	TRBJ1-1	TGTGCCATCAGTGTGACAGGTTCGAGCACTGAAGCTTTCTTT	CAISVTGSSTEAFF
15	TRBD2	.	TRBV20-1	TRBJ2-7	TGCAGTGCTAGGGGGCCCCCGGGGGGATCGGACGAGCAGTACTTC	CSARGPPGGSDEQYF
17	.	many	TRBV7-2	TRBJ1-3	TGTGCCAGCAGCTCAGGGGTTGGGGCGTACTCTGGAAACACCATATATTTT	CASSSGVGAYSGNTIYF
15	TRBD1	many	TRBV6-1	TRBJ1-4	TGTGCCAGCAGACCCAGGGACAGGATCCTTGAAAAACTGTTTTTT	CASRPRDRILEKLFF
15	.	few	TRBV10-1	TRBJ2-2	TGCGCCAGCAGAGCCGGCAGGGGCAACACCGGGGAGCTGTTTTTT	CASRAGRGNTGELFF
13	.	many	TRBV19	TRBJ2-3	TGTGCCAGTAGCTTTAGCGGCACAGATACGCAGTATTTT	CASSFSGTDTQYF
17	TRBD1	many	TRBV20-1	TRBJ1-5	TGCAGTGCTAGGGCCAGGGGGATCGAGCTGGGCAATCAGCCCCAGCATTTT	CSARARGIELGNQPQHF
13	.	many	TRBV18	TRBJ2-1	TGTGCCAGCTCACCCAGAGTTGGCAATGAGCAGTTCTTC	CASSPRVGNEQFF
17	TRBD1	.	TRBV20-1	TRBJ1-5	TGCAGTGCTAGACTCCTGACAGGGGGATTGAGCAATCAGCCCCAGCATTTT	CSARLLTGGLSNQPQHF
15	.	.	TRBV5-1	TRBJ1-4	TGCGCCAGCAGCGGAACACAGGGAACTAATGAAAAACTGTTTTTT	CASSGTQGTNEKLFF
15	.	many	TRBV3-1	TRBJ1-4	TGTGCCAGCAGCCAAGGTTCTCACCTTGGTGAAAAACTGTTTTTT	CASSQGSHLGEKLFF
16	TRBD2	.	TRBV4-3	TRBJ2-1	TGCGCCAGCAGCCCGGGGACTAGCGGGGGGTTCAGAGAGCAGTTCTTC	CASSPGTSGGFREQFF
17	TRBD2	many	TRBV7-8	TRBJ2-3	TGTGCCAGCAGCTTAAGGACTAGCGGGGGGGCAAAAGATACGCAGTATTTT	CASSLRTSGGAKDTQYF
14	.	many	TRBV4-2	TRBJ2-7	TGTGCCAGCAGCCGGGGTAGCGACTCCTACGAGCAGTACTTC	CASSRGSDSYEQYF
14	.	.	TRBV7-2	TRBJ2-1	TGTGCCAGCAGCCAAAATAGGGTCCTTGCTGAGCAGTTCTTC	CASSQNRVLAEQFF
12	TRBD1	many	TRBV29-1	TRBJ2-7	TGCAGCGTCGCGACAGGGACCTACGAGCAGTACTTC	CSVATGTYEQYF
14	.	many	TRBV5-1	TRBJ2-7	TGCGCCAGCAGCTCAGGCATGGGCTCCTACGAGCAGTACTTC	CASSSGMGSYEQYF
16	TRBD2	.	TRBV2	TRBJ2-1	TGTGCCAGCAGCTTCGGGGGGACTAGGGCCACCTCTGAGCAGTTCTTC	CASSFGGTRATSEQFF
14	.	many	TRBV2	TRBJ1-5	TGTGCCAGCACGGCTATTTCAAGCAGTCAGCCCCAGCATTTT	CASTAISSSQPQHF
14	.	many	TRBV9	TRBJ1-5	TGTGCCAGCAGCGTAGGGCCAGGTGATCAGCCCCAGCATTTT	CASSVGPGDQPQHF
14	.	.	TRBV27	TRBJ2-1	TGTGCCAGCAGTTTACTCTTAACTAACAATGAGCAGTTCTTC	CASSLLLTNNEQFF
14	.	.	TRBV19	TRBJ2-3	TGTGCCAGTAGGGGCTCTCGGTACACAGATACGCAGTATTTT	CASRGSRYTDTQYF
17	.	few	TRBV11-3	TRBJ1-1	TGTGCCAACAGCTTAGGTCAGTTTGGGCTCGTGAACACTGAAGCTTTCTTT	CANSLGQFGLVNTEAFF
14	.	.	TRBV6-9	TRBJ2-7	TGTGCCAGCAGTTTTCAGGGGAAAACCTACGAGCAGTACTTC	CASSFQGKTYEQYF